Listed below are T cell receptor beta chains from one sample, sequenced in a study of T cell responses to AZD1222 COVID-19 vaccine. Here immunoSEQ multiplex PCR was the method, and the copy in TCRdb shows in-frame clones only, minus some. This table has fewer than 200,000 clones, approximately 92% appearing once. The sequencing used peripheral blood, collected 28 days after the second dose of the MenACWY control vaccine. Receptors originate from an adult who received the MenACWY meningococcal vaccine as a control. Both conserved end residues are part of each CDR3. Each record gives: V gene, clone size, J gene, D gene, CDR3 DNA, CDR3 protein. D genes are given only for firm matches. Where a row states a size, it is once, few, many or the class of an expanded clone; other rows omit it.

V: TRBV18
size: -
J: TRBJ1-1
D: TRBD1
DNA: TGTGCCAGCTCGCAGGGACAGGCTAACACTGAAGCTTTCTTT
CDR3: CASSQGQANTEAFF

V: TRBV7-7
size: -
J: TRBJ1-5
D: -
DNA: TGTGCTAGCAGCCGTGGGTTACAGGAGCCCCAGCATTTT
CDR3: CASSRGLQEPQHF

V: TRBV19
size: -
J: TRBJ2-1
D: -
DNA: TGTGCCAGTAGTATGGCAGGTTCCTACAATGAGCAGTTCTTC
CDR3: CASSMAGSYNEQFF

V: TRBV5-4
size: -
J: TRBJ2-3
D: -
DNA: TGTGCCAGCAGCGTAACAGGGAGAATGAAGGATACGCAGTATTTT
CDR3: CASSVTGRMKDTQYF

V: TRBV9
size: -
J: TRBJ1-1
D: -
DNA: TGTGCCAGCACCCCACAGACTTTGAACACTGAAGCTTTCTTT
CDR3: CASTPQTLNTEAFF

V: TRBV19
size: -
J: TRBJ2-1
D: -
DNA: TGTGCCAGTAGTTTGGGACCAAGGCAGTTCTTC
CDR3: CASSLGPRQFF

V: TRBV30
size: once
J: TRBJ2-2
D: -
DNA: TGTGCCTGGAGTGCAGGGTTGGGAGCGAACACCGGGGAGCTGTTTTTT
CDR3: CAWSAGLGANTGELFF

V: TRBV2
size: -
J: TRBJ2-7
D: TRBD1
DNA: TGTGCCAGCAGGGGACAGAAGAACTACGAGCAGTACTTC
CDR3: CASRGQKNYEQYF

V: TRBV6-2/TRBV6-3
size: -
J: TRBJ1-5
D: TRBD1
DNA: TGTGCCAGCAGTTACTTGAAGGAGGGGGCCTCCTTCGATCAGCCCCAGCATTTT
CDR3: CASSYLKEGASFDQPQHF

V: TRBV18
size: -
J: TRBJ1-5
D: -
DNA: TGTGCCAGCTCACTCACCTCGGGGCCGTATAGCAATCAGCCCCAGCATTTT
CDR3: CASSLTSGPYSNQPQHF

V: TRBV19
size: -
J: TRBJ2-4
D: -
DNA: TGTGCCAGTACCGGCAGGCGGGCCGGGGGCAAAAACATTCAGTACTTC
CDR3: CASTGRRAGGKNIQYF

V: TRBV4-3
size: -
J: TRBJ2-3
D: TRBD2
DNA: TGCGCCAGCAGCTTAGGGCTAGCGGGACGCACAGATACGCAGTATTTT
CDR3: CASSLGLAGRTDTQYF

V: TRBV25-1
size: once
J: TRBJ1-6
D: TRBD1
DNA: TGTGCCAGCAGTGGGAGACAGGGGATTTATAATTCACCCCTCCACTTT
CDR3: CASSGRQGIYNSPLHF

V: TRBV11-2
size: once
J: TRBJ2-5
D: TRBD2
DNA: TGTGCCAGCAGCCCCCGTTCGGCTAGCGGGAGGGTCCGAGAGACCCAGTACTTC
CDR3: CASSPRSASGRVRETQYF

V: TRBV4-2
size: -
J: TRBJ2-7
D: -
DNA: TGTGCCAGCAGCTACCGGGACGGATCCTACGAGCAGTACTTC
CDR3: CASSYRDGSYEQYF

V: TRBV13
size: -
J: TRBJ2-4
D: TRBD1
DNA: TGTGCCAGCAGCGGACCAGGGACAGCTCCTTGGAACATTCAGTACTTC
CDR3: CASSGPGTAPWNIQYF

V: TRBV2
size: -
J: TRBJ2-5
D: -
DNA: TGTGCCAGCAGTCCGGACCGGGGAGAGACCCAGTACTTC
CDR3: CASSPDRGETQYF

V: TRBV10-2
size: -
J: TRBJ2-7
D: -
DNA: TGCGCCACCGGACTCTTGAGCTCCTACGAGCAGTACTTC
CDR3: CATGLLSSYEQYF

V: TRBV15
size: -
J: TRBJ2-4
D: -
DNA: TGTGCCACCAGCAGCCCCAACGGGCTAGGAAACATTCAGTACTTC
CDR3: CATSSPNGLGNIQYF

V: TRBV19
size: -
J: TRBJ2-3
D: -
DNA: TGTGCCAGTAGTTCAGGGTTCACAGATACGCAGTATTTT
CDR3: CASSSGFTDTQYF

V: TRBV9
size: -
J: TRBJ2-5
D: -
DNA: TGTGCCAGCAGCCCTACTACAGGGCCCCAAGAGACCCAGTACTTC
CDR3: CASSPTTGPQETQYF

V: TRBV6-5
size: -
J: TRBJ2-7
D: -
DNA: TGTGCCAGCAGTACCCGAGTGGGGTCCGCCTACGAGCAGTACTTC
CDR3: CASSTRVGSAYEQYF

V: TRBV29-1
size: -
J: TRBJ1-1
D: -
DNA: TGCAGCGTCGGGATGAACACTGAAGCTTTCTTT
CDR3: CSVGMNTEAFF

V: TRBV9
size: once
J: TRBJ1-2
D: -
DNA: TGTGCCAGTAGCAGGACTAACTATGGCTACACCTTC
CDR3: CASSRTNYGYTF

V: TRBV27
size: -
J: TRBJ1-1
D: TRBD1
DNA: TGTGCCAGCCGAACAGGGGTTATGAACACTGAAGCTTTCTTT
CDR3: CASRTGVMNTEAFF

V: TRBV19
size: -
J: TRBJ1-1
D: -
DNA: TGTGCCAGTAGCATAGGGCGGGCGAACACTGAAGCTTTCTTT
CDR3: CASSIGRANTEAFF

V: TRBV11-2
size: -
J: TRBJ2-7
D: -
DNA: TGTGCCAGCAGCTATTTTCCGGCGGGAACCTCCTACGAGCAGTACTTC
CDR3: CASSYFPAGTSYEQYF

V: TRBV6-5
size: -
J: TRBJ1-1
D: TRBD1
DNA: TGTGCCAGCAGGGACAGGGGCTCTGAAGCTTTCTTT
CDR3: CASRDRGSEAFF